This TCR beta chain was sequenced during a study of blood T cells in healthy people across ages. This clonotype was seen repeatedly, ten times or more. Its specificity is not known. It was with a sample-barcoded 5' primer and a J-beta primer mix that a second PCR of about 6 to 12 cycles was run. TCRdb passed the 5' RACE reads through MiXCR, listing each CDR3 protein once. This sample carries roughly 1.9 million distinct CDR3 sequences, roughly two fifths of them seen once, and the ten largest clones take about 23%. Trimming cost V 2 bases and J 2 bases, with 2 bases left between them. Germline CDR1 reads MGHDK; CDR2 reads SYGVNS. The CDR3 contains 12 residues. Study observations and caveats: Diversity was higher, and naive CD4+ cells more numerous, in long-lived donors than in aged donors. Getting older went along with TCR beta diversity per million T cells dropping roughly linearly. With donor CMV status unknown, expanded clonotype changes were possibly confounded.

Donors each provided roughly 9.6 milliliters of peripheral blood. The sample consisted of blood. The rearrangement joins TRBV25-1 to TRBJ2-3; no definite D call. This sequence originates from a human donor in good health. The CDR3 DNA reads TGTGCCAGCAGTGAACTCACAGATACGCAGTATTTT. Encoded protein: CASSELTDTQYF.